This is a list of T cell receptor beta chains from one sample in a study of T cells in tumors after PD-1 blockade. The assay was immunoSEQ multiplex PCR, and TCRdb's table has in-frame clones only and misses some. The sample lists 45,000 to 50,000 clones; approximately 79% were seen once. Specimen: PBMCs, collected before anti-PD-1 therapy. These receptors came from a human donor with advanced basal cell or squamous cell carcinoma (not recorded which). Each CDR3 is given with its conserved first and last residue. A D gene is named only where the DNA matches it firmly. Some rows have no size entry. The others give once, few or many, or a class for an expanded clone.

cdr3_nt cdr3_aa d_call j_call clone_size v_call
TGTGCCAGCAGCACCTCAGGGACTAGCGACACCACAGAGCAACCCTCCTACGAGCAGTACTTC CASSTSGTSDTTEQPSYEQYF TRBD2 TRBJ2-7 - TRBV28
TGTGCCAGCAGTTATGACAGGAGCAATCAGCCCCAGCATTTT CASSYDRSNQPQHF - TRBJ1-5 - TRBV27
TGTGCCAGTATGGGTGTTTGGGTAGATACGCAGTATTTT CASMGVWVDTQYF - TRBJ2-3 - TRBV19
TGTGCCAGCAGTTTGGCGACAGGGTGGGCAGATACGCAGTATTTT CASSLATGWADTQYF TRBD1 TRBJ2-3 few TRBV28
TGCAGCGTTAAACCGGGACGGATGAACACTGAAGCTTTCTTT CSVKPGRMNTEAFF - TRBJ1-1 - TRBV29-1
TGTGCCAGCAGCTTGGCGGCTATTCGGAGTAAAGGCTACACCTTC CASSLAAIRSKGYTF - TRBJ1-2 - TRBV5-6
TGTGCCAGCTCCGGGACAGGGAAGAACACCGGGGAGCTGTTTTTT CASSGTGKNTGELFF TRBD1 TRBJ2-2 - TRBV18
TGTGCCACCAGTGCAACCCGGCGGTCGGGCCGATATGGCTACACCTTC CATSATRRSGRYGYTF - TRBJ1-2 - TRBV24-1
TGTGCCATCAGTGCCCGGGGCAGGGCAGGGGAAGATACGCAGTATTTT CAISARGRAGEDTQYF - TRBJ2-3 - TRBV10-3
TGTGCCAGCAGCCGGGGACTAGCGGGCCAAGAGACCCAGTACTTC CASSRGLAGQETQYF TRBD2 TRBJ2-5 - TRBV3-1/TRBV3-2
TGTGCCAGCAGTGGACAGGGGGCGGCTGAAGCTTTCTTT CASSGQGAAEAFF TRBD1 TRBJ1-1 - TRBV12-3/TRBV12-4
TGTGCCAGCAGCCAATCGGTGGAGGGTGAGACTTTCTTT CASSQSVEGETFF - TRBJ1-1 - TRBV16
TGTGCCAGCAGCCAAGGGACAGTCACAGATACGCAGTATTTT CASSQGTVTDTQYF - TRBJ2-3 - TRBV3-1/TRBV3-2
TGCAGTGCTAGCGGGAACGGGGAGCTGTTTTTT CSASGNGELFF - TRBJ2-2 - TRBV20-1
TGTGCCACCGGGACAGCGGTACAAGAGACCCAGTACTTC CATGTAVQETQYF TRBD1 TRBJ2-5 few TRBV2
TGCGCCAGCAGCCCGGGACTCTACGAGCAGTACTTC CASSPGLYEQYF - TRBJ2-7 - TRBV5-1
TGCAGCGGGGAAACAGGGGCCGGTATTGAAGCTTTCTTT CSGETGAGIEAFF TRBD1 TRBJ1-1 - TRBV29-1
TGTGCCATCAGTGCGACTGGCGAGGGTGAGCAGTTCTTC CAISATGEGEQFF - TRBJ2-1 - TRBV10-3
TGTGCCAGCAGTGTTGGACTAGCGGGGATCCCTCGGAATGAGCAGTTCTTC CASSVGLAGIPRNEQFF TRBD2 TRBJ2-1 few TRBV2
TGTGCCAGCAGCAAAGGACTGAAAGTCTACGAGCAGTACTTC CASSKGLKVYEQYF - TRBJ2-7 - TRBV7-6
TGTGCCAGCAATGCGGGAAGTCGCACTGAAGCTTTCTTT CASNAGSRTEAFF - TRBJ1-1 - TRBV28
TGTGCCAGCAGCCAAGAGGACAGATCAAACATTCAGTACTTC CASSQEDRSNIQYF - TRBJ2-4 - TRBV3-1/TRBV3-2
TGTGCCAGCAGCTCGGACATCCGGGATGAAGCTTTCTTT CASSSDIRDEAFF - TRBJ1-1 few TRBV5-6
TGTGCCACCTCGACAGGGGGCGCCGAGCAGTACTTC CATSTGGAEQYF TRBD1 TRBJ2-7 few TRBV24-1
TGTGCCAGCAGCCCGGCCGTGGGGCCCGGCTATGGCTACACCTTC CASSPAVGPGYGYTF - TRBJ1-2 - TRBV7-8
TGTGCCAGCAGTGAAACAGCGACACAAGAGACCCAGTACTTC CASSETATQETQYF - TRBJ2-5 - TRBV2
TGTGCCAGTAGTATCATGGACGGCAATCAGCCCCAGCATTTT CASSIMDGNQPQHF - TRBJ1-5 - TRBV19
TGTGCCAGCAGCCAAGAAGCCAATTCACCCCTCCACTTT CASSQEANSPLHF - TRBJ1-6 - TRBV3-1/TRBV3-2
TGTGCCAGCAGTCGGGGGATCACTGAAGCTTTCTTT CASSRGITEAFF - TRBJ1-1 - TRBV2
TGTGCCAGCAGTTTGGGCAGGGGGCATAGTGAAGCTTTCTTT CASSLGRGHSEAFF TRBD1 TRBJ1-1 - TRBV27
TGTGCCAGTAGTAGGGGAGCGGGCGGGACCGGGGAGCTGTTTTTT CASSRGAGGTGELFF - TRBJ2-2 - TRBV19
TGTGCCAGCTACTGGACCAGATACAATGAGCAGTTCTTC CASYWTRYNEQFF - TRBJ2-1 - TRBV2
TGTGCCAGCAGCGCCGGTGGACTAGCGGGGGGGGAAGAGACCCAGTACTTC CASSAGGLAGGEETQYF TRBD2 TRBJ2-5 - TRBV9
TGTGCCAGCAGTTACGGGACAACCAACACAGATACGCAGTATTTT CASSYGTTNTDTQYF - TRBJ2-3 - TRBV6-2/TRBV6-3
TGTGCCAGCAGTTTAACCGGGACAGGGGGAGCATACGGAGCTTTCTTT CASSLTGTGGAYGAFF TRBD1 TRBJ1-1 - TRBV27
TGTGCCAGCTCACCACCGGGACAGGGGGCCTACGAGCAGTACTTC CASSPPGQGAYEQYF TRBD1 TRBJ2-7 - TRBV18
TGTGCCAGCAGCGAATCCGGGTCCACGAAAGCTTTCTTT CASSESGSTKAFF - TRBJ1-1 - TRBV5-6
TGTGCCATCAGGTCCGTCGGGGGAGGGTATGGCTACACCTTC CAIRSVGGGYGYTF - TRBJ1-2 - TRBV10-3